The T cell receptor (beta chain) under discussion was sequenced for a study of molecular identifiers for immune sequencing clone quantification. TCRdb passed the PCR reads through MiXCR, listing each CDR3 protein once. The sample has 490,000 or so distinct CDR3 sequences; 20% to 25% are singletons. This clonotype was observed a few times. Sequenced: naive CD8+ T cells from blood, with Jurkat cell RNA spiked in. The sample's subset: FACS-sorted CD8+CD4-CCR7+CD45RA+ naive T cells. The origin of this receptor is a human donor in good health. Some libraries in this study had Jurkat cell RNA spiked in.

The CDR3 coding sequence is TGTGCCAGCAGTTTATGGAGTAATAGCAATCAGCCCCAGCATTTT. Protein product: CASSLWSNSNQPQHF. The chain uses TRBV12-3 or TRBV12-4 and TRBJ1-5; no clear D. The germline V and J ends were trimmed by 2 bases and 0 bases, with 8 bases remaining between them. The CDR3 runs 15 residues.